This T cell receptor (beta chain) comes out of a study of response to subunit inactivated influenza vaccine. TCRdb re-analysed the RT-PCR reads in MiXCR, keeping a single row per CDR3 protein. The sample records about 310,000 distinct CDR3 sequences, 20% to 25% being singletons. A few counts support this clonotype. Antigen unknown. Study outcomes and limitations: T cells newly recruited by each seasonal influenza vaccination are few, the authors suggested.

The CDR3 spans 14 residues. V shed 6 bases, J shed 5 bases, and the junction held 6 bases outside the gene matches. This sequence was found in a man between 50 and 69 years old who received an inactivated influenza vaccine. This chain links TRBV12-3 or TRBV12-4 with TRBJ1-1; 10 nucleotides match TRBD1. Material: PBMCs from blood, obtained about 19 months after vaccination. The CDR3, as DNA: TGTGCCAGCAGCCCGGGACAGGGGATGACTGAAGCTTTCTTT. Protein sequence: CASSPGQGMTEAFF.